This passage covers 8 T cell receptor beta chains from one sample sequenced in a study of response to subunit inactivated influenza vaccine. TCRdb re-called the RT-PCR reads with MiXCR, one entry per CDR3 protein. The table includes under 800,000 distinct CDR3 sequences, about 15% detected once. The material was PBMCs from blood, obtained 14 to 15 days before vaccination. The receptor source for this set is a man between 50 and 59 years old who received an inactivated influenza vaccine.

This clonotype has more than one count but fewer than ten. The rearrangement joins TRBV7-3 to TRBJ2-3; TRBD2 aligns across 7 bases. CDR3 length: 15 residues. CDR1 is SGHTA and CDR2 is FQGTGA in the germline V gene. Trimming took 2 bases from V and 4 from J; bases not matched to a gene: 6. Written as DNA, the CDR3 is TGTGCCAGCAGCTTAGCTGCGGGAGTCCCAGATACGCAGTATTTT. Translation: CASSLAAGVPDTQYF.

The rearrangement joins TRBV10-3 to TRBJ1-1; no definite D call. V dropped 8 bases and J dropped 5 bases, with 12 bases sitting between them. Per the germline V gene, CDR1 is ENHRY and CDR2 is SYGVKD. The CDR3 covers 12 residues. The CDR3 coding sequence is TGTGCCATCGGTCGGCTCGATACTGAAGCTTTCTTT. As protein: CAIGRLDTEAFF.

The V call is TRBV25-1, the J call TRBJ2-5; 7 bases are shared with TRBD2. CDR1 is MGHDK, CDR2 SYGVNS, per germline. This CDR3 contains 14 residues. V dropped 5 bases and J dropped 5; count of bases not matched to a gene: 8. CDR3 bases: TGTGCCAGCAGTCGGGGGGTAGGGAAGGAGACCCAGTACTTC. The encoded protein is CASSRGVGKETQYF.

The chain couples TRBV5-6 to TRBJ2-5, with TRBD1 matching over 7 bases. Losses at the gene ends were 5 bases for V and 4 bases for J; bases not matched to a gene: 11. The CDR3 covers 15 residues. The germline gives CDR1 SGHDT, CDR2 YYEEEE. CDR3 protein: CASSTSTGSRETQYF. CDR3 bases: TGTGCCAGCAGTACATCGACAGGGAGTCGAGAGACCCAGTACTTC.

The chain joins TRBV7-6 to TRBJ1-6; D is unclear. V was clipped by 5 bases and J by 1 base, with 18 bases between them. This CDR3 has 18 amino acids. Germline V gene lookup returns CDR1 SGHVS and CDR2 FNYEAQ. In nucleotides, the CDR3 is TGTGCCAGCAGCCCCGGATCGTCTAAAGGGTCCTATAATTCACCCCTCCACTTT. Residues: CASSPGSSKGSYNSPLHF. Using reference TRBV7-6 and TRBJ1-6 for the parts outside the CDR3, the full variable domain is GAGVSQSPRYKVTKRGQDVALRCDPISGHVSLYWYRQALGQGPEFLTYFNYEAQQDKSGLPNDRFSAERPEGSISTLTIQRTEQRDSAMYRCASSPGSSKGSYNSPLHFGNGTRLTVT.

This clonotype was counted between two and nine times. V gene TRBV20-1 combines with J gene TRBJ2-7, with 15 bases identical to TRBD2. The CDR3 length is 18 residues. The trim removed 3 bases at V and 4 bases at J, leaving 13 bases unmatched. Germline V gene lookup returns CDR1 DFQATT and CDR2 SNEGSKA (reference sequence). DNA of the CDR3: TGCAGTGCTAGGAGGGAGGGGACTAGCGGGAGGTGGCGATACGAGCAGTACTTC. This translates into CSARREGTSGRWRYEQYF.

The gene calls are TRBV20-1 and TRBJ1-4, with D perhaps TRBD1 (6 bases). This CDR3 is 12 amino acids long. The germline V gene encodes CDR1 DFQATT and CDR2 SNEGSKA (reference sequence). CDR3: CSPTGPNEKLFF. The CDR3 nucleotides are TGCAGCCCAACAGGGCCTAATGAAAAACTGTTTTTT.

The sample holds a few counts of this clonotype. The rearrangement uses TRBV25-1 and TRBJ2-5; D is unclear. V lost 6 bases, J lost 0 bases, and 20 bases lay in between. CDR1 and CDR2 (germline): MGHDK, SYGVNS. The CDR3 has 17 amino acids. The CDR3 here is CASSWSPQNWYQETQYF. The CDR3 DNA is TGTGCCAGCAGCTGGTCCCCCCAGAATTGGTACCAAGAGACCCAGTACTTC. Looking up the rest from reference TRBV25-1 and TRBJ2-5 gives the full variable domain: EADIYQTPRYLVIGTGKKITLECSQTMGHDKMYWYQQDPGMELHLIHYSYGVNSTEKGDLSSESTVSRIRTEHFPLTLESARPSHTSQYLCASSWSPQNWYQETQYFGPGTRLLVL.